This record covers a single TCR beta chain. Antigen specificity is unknown. The data derive from a study of CD8+ T cells in alopecia areata. Findings of the study overall: Lesional tissue from the scalp (especially in alopecia totalis/universalis) showed higher clonality than normal scalp.

The authors extracted RNA and reverse transcribed it into cDNA as the sequencing template. TCRdb's copy holds only in-frame clones and misses some; the assay was immunoSEQ multiplex PCR. The sample holds 25,000 to 40,000 clones, 60% to 85% seen once. This CDR3 region has 14 residues. CDR1 is MNHEY and CDR2 is SMNVEV in the germline V gene (reference sequence). V was trimmed by 5 bases and J by 5 bases, leaving 16 bases between them. Alopecia areata patients gave lesional scalp punch biopsies and peripheral blood samples. Specimen: NKG2D-low CD8+ T cells sorted from blood. The clonotype originates from a human donor with alopecia areata. The J gene is TRBJ2-7, the V gene TRBV27; perhaps TRBD2 as D (5 bases). CDR3 protein: CASSNVGFGDEQYF. The CDR3 DNA follows: TGTGCCAGCAGTAACGTAGGTTTCGGGGACGAGCAGTACTTC.